This T cell receptor (beta chain) was sequenced in a study of cytomegalovirus exposure and HLA in healthy donors. Turning to the study itself: HLA-typed donors were the source of 83 million or so unique TCRs, which an early data release held. Study conclusions and caveats: The listing of 160 or so TCR beta chains classed them as cytomegalovirus-associated.

V was shortened by 6 bases and J by 7 bases, with 13 bases between the two germline ends. The CDR3 is 13 residues long. CDR1 is MNHNY, CDR2 SVGAGI, per germline (reference sequence). Details on this clone: What it binds is not known. The identical CDR3 is also encoded by other nucleotide sequences in the sample.

13 Jbeta primers and 60 Vbeta primers were used for the PCR. Profiling relied on immunoSEQ multiplex PCR, and the TCRdb table lists in-frame clones only, not all of them. In the table there are roughly 100,000 clones, 60% to 80% of which are singletons. The rearrangement links TRBV6-6 to TRBJ2-1; TRBD2 is a possible D gene (6 bases). The TCR comes from a female donor in good health and CMV-seronegative. Sequenced input: PBMCs. The CDR3 protein is CASSSGVANEQFF. The CDR3 nucleotides are TGTGCCAGCAGCTCGGGGGTTGCGAATGAGCAGTTCTTC.